Listed below are T cell receptor beta chains from one sample, sequenced in a study of cytomegalovirus exposure and HLA in healthy donors. Generated by immunoSEQ multiplex PCR, the TCRdb table keeps only in-frame clones and is missing some. The table includes 130,000 to 150,000 clones, over 70% detected once. Material for sequencing was PBMCs. The source of these receptors is a male donor in good health and CMV-seronegative. Each CDR3 is given without its conserved first and last residue. Each record gives: CDR3 protein, J gene, D gene, V gene. The D gene is left open where the match is weak.

CDR3 protein: ASSSGVVLEYSPLH
J gene: TRBJ1-6
D gene: NA
V gene: TRBV7-9

CDR3 protein: AWSEAGGWAGELF
J gene: TRBJ2-2
D gene: TRBD2
V gene: TRBV30

CDR3 protein: ASSYRDRASPLH
J gene: TRBJ1-6
D gene: TRBD1
V gene: TRBV10-1

CDR3 protein: ASSPRTSGTEAF
J gene: TRBJ1-1
D gene: NA
V gene: TRBV13

CDR3 protein: AWTLSGGGGEQF
J gene: TRBJ2-1
D gene: TRBD2
V gene: TRBV30

CDR3 protein: ASSSRERQY
J gene: TRBJ2-7
D gene: NA
V gene: TRBV6-5

CDR3 protein: ATSRGRDHQPQH
J gene: TRBJ1-5
D gene: NA
V gene: TRBV15

CDR3 protein: ASSQDLGSGGDTQY
J gene: TRBJ2-3
D gene: TRBD2
V gene: TRBV4-1

CDR3 protein: ASSQEAGGPNEQF
J gene: TRBJ2-1
D gene: TRBD2
V gene: TRBV4-3

CDR3 protein: ASSVEGGGELF
J gene: TRBJ2-2
D gene: NA
V gene: TRBV9

CDR3 protein: SVETGAGGETQY
J gene: TRBJ2-5
D gene: NA
V gene: TRBV29-1

CDR3 protein: SDQGGQAGYT
J gene: TRBJ1-2
D gene: TRBD1
V gene: TRBV29-1

CDR3 protein: SARQLTEAF
J gene: TRBJ1-1
D gene: NA
V gene: TRBV20-1

CDR3 protein: ASSQEVGGMNTEAF
J gene: TRBJ1-1
D gene: NA
V gene: TRBV4-3

CDR3 protein: ASSETGHTEAF
J gene: TRBJ1-1
D gene: TRBD1
V gene: TRBV19

CDR3 protein: ASSLDTGSSPLH
J gene: TRBJ1-6
D gene: NA
V gene: TRBV7-8

CDR3 protein: ASSRPGELTDTQY
J gene: TRBJ2-3
D gene: NA
V gene: TRBV5-4

CDR3 protein: ASGLDGEGRYGYT
J gene: TRBJ1-2
D gene: NA
V gene: TRBV12-5

CDR3 protein: ASSPEAGNTEAF
J gene: TRBJ1-1
D gene: NA
V gene: TRBV7-6

CDR3 protein: AWRLDISGRGYT
J gene: TRBJ1-2
D gene: NA
V gene: TRBV30

CDR3 protein: ASSLPTGRGQQPQH
J gene: TRBJ1-5
D gene: TRBD1
V gene: TRBV7-8

CDR3 protein: ASSSGSLHNQPQH
J gene: TRBJ1-5
D gene: NA
V gene: TRBV28

CDR3 protein: ASSSDTATQY
J gene: TRBJ2-3
D gene: NA
V gene: TRBV6-1

CDR3 protein: ASSLLTTGTGGTYGYT
J gene: TRBJ1-2
D gene: TRBD1
V gene: TRBV4-1

CDR3 protein: ASSNYGDRNSPLH
J gene: TRBJ1-6
D gene: NA
V gene: TRBV27

CDR3 protein: ASLTGDQTEAF
J gene: TRBJ1-1
D gene: TRBD1
V gene: TRBV18

CDR3 protein: ASSVGLVDGYT
J gene: TRBJ1-2
D gene: NA
V gene: TRBV9

CDR3 protein: ASSSAASYEQY
J gene: TRBJ2-7
D gene: NA
V gene: TRBV5-1

CDR3 protein: ASSPGGSPTYEQY
J gene: NA
D gene: TRBD1
V gene: TRBV4-2

CDR3 protein: SVGQQGSPGYT
J gene: TRBJ1-2
D gene: TRBD1
V gene: TRBV29-1

CDR3 protein: AWSKPGIYGYT
J gene: TRBJ1-2
D gene: NA
V gene: TRBV30

CDR3 protein: ASSQRRTGQDTQY
J gene: TRBJ2-3
D gene: TRBD1
V gene: TRBV4-1

CDR3 protein: ASKQAWNSPLH
J gene: TRBJ1-6
D gene: NA
V gene: TRBV2

CDR3 protein: ASSQEKYINYGYT
J gene: TRBJ1-2
D gene: NA
V gene: TRBV4-3

CDR3 protein: ASSEGTGRYEQY
J gene: TRBJ2-7
D gene: TRBD1
V gene: TRBV4-1

CDR3 protein: ASSLGAGDQETQY
J gene: TRBJ2-5
D gene: TRBD2
V gene: TRBV7-9

CDR3 protein: ASSLAGGTDTQY
J gene: TRBJ2-3
D gene: TRBD2
V gene: TRBV7-3

CDR3 protein: AWWGERQGARRHTEAF
J gene: TRBJ1-1
D gene: TRBD1
V gene: TRBV30

CDR3 protein: ASSFGAGRYEQY
J gene: TRBJ2-7
D gene: NA
V gene: TRBV27

CDR3 protein: ASSQDWRQGFNEQF
J gene: TRBJ2-1
D gene: TRBD1
V gene: TRBV4-3

CDR3 protein: ASRGGSALYEQY
J gene: TRBJ2-7
D gene: TRBD2
V gene: TRBV11-2

CDR3 protein: SVSGTGNKRTEAF
J gene: TRBJ1-1
D gene: TRBD1
V gene: TRBV29-1

CDR3 protein: ASSLEGGGYGYT
J gene: TRBJ1-2
D gene: TRBD1
V gene: TRBV7-9

CDR3 protein: ASSPGLRYADTQY
J gene: TRBJ2-3
D gene: NA
V gene: TRBV9

CDR3 protein: ASSLAPRFSYNEQF
J gene: TRBJ2-1
D gene: NA
V gene: TRBV7-6

CDR3 protein: ASSPTGYTEAF
J gene: TRBJ1-1
D gene: NA
V gene: TRBV14

CDR3 protein: ASSYRGESTEAF
J gene: TRBJ1-1
D gene: TRBD1
V gene: TRBV7-9

CDR3 protein: ASSLILGGDQPQH
J gene: TRBJ1-5
D gene: NA
V gene: TRBV28

CDR3 protein: ASSRGTGYGYT
J gene: TRBJ1-2
D gene: NA
V gene: TRBV7-2

CDR3 protein: ASSMIGGNQPQH
J gene: TRBJ1-5
D gene: NA
V gene: TRBV19

CDR3 protein: ASRPQGGTEAF
J gene: TRBJ1-1
D gene: NA
V gene: TRBV28

CDR3 protein: ASSLVQNQPQH
J gene: TRBJ1-5
D gene: NA
V gene: TRBV7-2

CDR3 protein: ASSQDGTPLWGQPQH
J gene: TRBJ1-5
D gene: NA
V gene: TRBV4-1

CDR3 protein: ATSRDRQNEQY
J gene: TRBJ2-7
D gene: NA
V gene: TRBV15

CDR3 protein: ASSSRDGRQETQY
J gene: TRBJ2-5
D gene: NA
V gene: TRBV7-8